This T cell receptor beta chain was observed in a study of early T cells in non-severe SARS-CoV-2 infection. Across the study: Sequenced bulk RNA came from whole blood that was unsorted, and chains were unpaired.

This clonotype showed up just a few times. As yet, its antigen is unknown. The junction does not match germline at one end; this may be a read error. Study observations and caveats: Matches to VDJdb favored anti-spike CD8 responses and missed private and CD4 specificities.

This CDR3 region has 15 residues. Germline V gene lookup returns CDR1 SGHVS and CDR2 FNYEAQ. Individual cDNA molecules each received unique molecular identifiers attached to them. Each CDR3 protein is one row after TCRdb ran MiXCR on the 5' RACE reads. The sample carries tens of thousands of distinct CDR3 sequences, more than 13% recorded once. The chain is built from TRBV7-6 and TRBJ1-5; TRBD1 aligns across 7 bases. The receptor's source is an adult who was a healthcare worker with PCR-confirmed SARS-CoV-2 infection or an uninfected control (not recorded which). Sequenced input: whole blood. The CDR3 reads CVSSLGDSSNQPQHF. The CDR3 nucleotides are TGTGTCAGCAGCTTAGGGGACAGTAGCAATCAGCCCCAGCATTTT.